The 7 T cell receptor beta chains listed next were all sequenced from one sample in a study of blood T cell repertoires in COVID-19 (TCRdb year 2020). Library preparation used the immunoSEQ multiplex PCR assay. Sourced from immuneACCESS, this table was stored by TCRdb with only in-frame sequences that have V and J called. A share of the clones is absent; for the studies checked, an unresolved V gene accounts for under half, and the remainder has no known explanation. Across this sample there are around 250,000 clones, with 70% to 90% seen only once. 1.9% of the sample is taken by the ten largest. The source material was PBMCs or T cells enriched from blood (not recorded which). Source of these receptors: a woman in her fifties or sixties who had recovered from COVID-19.

This rearrangement joins TRBV7-9 to TRBJ2-7, with D possibly TRBD1 on 6 matching bases. Looked up from germline, CDR1 is SEHNR and CDR2 is FQNEAQ (reference sequence). V was trimmed by 5 bases and J by 3 bases, leaving 17 bases between them. This CDR3 is 15 amino acids long. As DNA, the CDR3 is TGTGCCAGCAGCCGAATTACAGGGAGCGGCTACGAGCAGTACTTC. Its protein product is CASSRITGSGYEQYF.

The chain is built from TRBV4-1 and TRBJ1-1; D is unresolved. V dropped 1 base and J dropped 7 bases, with 10 bases sitting between them. The CDR3 sequence is 13 residues long. Looked up from germline, CDR1 is MGHRA and CDR2 is YSYEKL. The CDR3 bases are TGCGCCAGCAGCCAAGGCAGACCTAGTGAAGCTTTCTTT. It specifies CASSQGRPSEAFF.

The table lists this clone with a few counts. The rearrangement uses TRBV5-1 and TRBJ2-5; D perhaps matches TRBD1 (6 bases). CDR3 length: 15 amino acids. From germline, CDR1 is SGHRS and CDR2 YFSETQ. V lost 4 bases and J lost 1, with 14 bases in between. The CDR3 coding sequence is TGCGCCAGCAGCCGAACCGACAGGCTCCAAGAGACCCAGTACTTC. Amino acids: CASSRTDRLQETQYF.

The chain combines TRBV19 with TRBJ2-7; 9 bases align to TRBD1. The CDR3 is 16 residues long. CDR1 LNHDA and CDR2 SQIVND come from the germline V gene (reference sequence). V trimming: 5 bases; J trimming: 0 bases; junction bases outside the gene matches: 8. This CDR3 reads CASSDRTGVSSYEQYF. In nucleotides, the CDR3 is TGTGCCAGTAGTGACCGGACAGGGGTTTCCTCCTACGAGCAGTACTTC.

The chain recombines TRBV2 with TRBJ1-5, with a tentative D call TRBD1 (6 bases). The V and J ends lost 9 bases and 4 bases respectively, with 16 bases between them. Germline V gives CDR1 SNHLY, CDR2 FYNNEI. CDR3 length: 14 residues. The CDR3 loop reads CASNKEQGNQPQHF. As DNA, the CDR3 is TGTGCCAGTAATAAAGAGCAGGGGAATCAGCCCCAGCATTTT.

The chain uses TRBV12-3 or TRBV12-4 and TRBJ2-5, with 7 bases that match TRBD2. The CDR3 sequence is 13 residues long. The V and J ends lost 6 bases and 6 bases, in that order; junction bases with no gene match: 7. CDR3: CASRGAGPKTQYF. The CDR3 coding sequence is TGTGCCAGCAGGGGAGCGGGGCCCAAGACCCAGTACTTC.

This clone came up a few times. The J gene is TRBJ2-1, the V gene TRBV21-1; the D call of TRBD1 is as the table states it, not checked on the DNA. TRBV21-1 is listed as a pseudogene. This CDR3 comprises 19 residues. The CDR3 coding sequence is TGTGCCAGCAGCAAAGCCTCCCCGACAGGGGGCTTCTACTACAATGAGCAGTTCTTC. Protein product: CASSKASPTGGFYYNEQFF.